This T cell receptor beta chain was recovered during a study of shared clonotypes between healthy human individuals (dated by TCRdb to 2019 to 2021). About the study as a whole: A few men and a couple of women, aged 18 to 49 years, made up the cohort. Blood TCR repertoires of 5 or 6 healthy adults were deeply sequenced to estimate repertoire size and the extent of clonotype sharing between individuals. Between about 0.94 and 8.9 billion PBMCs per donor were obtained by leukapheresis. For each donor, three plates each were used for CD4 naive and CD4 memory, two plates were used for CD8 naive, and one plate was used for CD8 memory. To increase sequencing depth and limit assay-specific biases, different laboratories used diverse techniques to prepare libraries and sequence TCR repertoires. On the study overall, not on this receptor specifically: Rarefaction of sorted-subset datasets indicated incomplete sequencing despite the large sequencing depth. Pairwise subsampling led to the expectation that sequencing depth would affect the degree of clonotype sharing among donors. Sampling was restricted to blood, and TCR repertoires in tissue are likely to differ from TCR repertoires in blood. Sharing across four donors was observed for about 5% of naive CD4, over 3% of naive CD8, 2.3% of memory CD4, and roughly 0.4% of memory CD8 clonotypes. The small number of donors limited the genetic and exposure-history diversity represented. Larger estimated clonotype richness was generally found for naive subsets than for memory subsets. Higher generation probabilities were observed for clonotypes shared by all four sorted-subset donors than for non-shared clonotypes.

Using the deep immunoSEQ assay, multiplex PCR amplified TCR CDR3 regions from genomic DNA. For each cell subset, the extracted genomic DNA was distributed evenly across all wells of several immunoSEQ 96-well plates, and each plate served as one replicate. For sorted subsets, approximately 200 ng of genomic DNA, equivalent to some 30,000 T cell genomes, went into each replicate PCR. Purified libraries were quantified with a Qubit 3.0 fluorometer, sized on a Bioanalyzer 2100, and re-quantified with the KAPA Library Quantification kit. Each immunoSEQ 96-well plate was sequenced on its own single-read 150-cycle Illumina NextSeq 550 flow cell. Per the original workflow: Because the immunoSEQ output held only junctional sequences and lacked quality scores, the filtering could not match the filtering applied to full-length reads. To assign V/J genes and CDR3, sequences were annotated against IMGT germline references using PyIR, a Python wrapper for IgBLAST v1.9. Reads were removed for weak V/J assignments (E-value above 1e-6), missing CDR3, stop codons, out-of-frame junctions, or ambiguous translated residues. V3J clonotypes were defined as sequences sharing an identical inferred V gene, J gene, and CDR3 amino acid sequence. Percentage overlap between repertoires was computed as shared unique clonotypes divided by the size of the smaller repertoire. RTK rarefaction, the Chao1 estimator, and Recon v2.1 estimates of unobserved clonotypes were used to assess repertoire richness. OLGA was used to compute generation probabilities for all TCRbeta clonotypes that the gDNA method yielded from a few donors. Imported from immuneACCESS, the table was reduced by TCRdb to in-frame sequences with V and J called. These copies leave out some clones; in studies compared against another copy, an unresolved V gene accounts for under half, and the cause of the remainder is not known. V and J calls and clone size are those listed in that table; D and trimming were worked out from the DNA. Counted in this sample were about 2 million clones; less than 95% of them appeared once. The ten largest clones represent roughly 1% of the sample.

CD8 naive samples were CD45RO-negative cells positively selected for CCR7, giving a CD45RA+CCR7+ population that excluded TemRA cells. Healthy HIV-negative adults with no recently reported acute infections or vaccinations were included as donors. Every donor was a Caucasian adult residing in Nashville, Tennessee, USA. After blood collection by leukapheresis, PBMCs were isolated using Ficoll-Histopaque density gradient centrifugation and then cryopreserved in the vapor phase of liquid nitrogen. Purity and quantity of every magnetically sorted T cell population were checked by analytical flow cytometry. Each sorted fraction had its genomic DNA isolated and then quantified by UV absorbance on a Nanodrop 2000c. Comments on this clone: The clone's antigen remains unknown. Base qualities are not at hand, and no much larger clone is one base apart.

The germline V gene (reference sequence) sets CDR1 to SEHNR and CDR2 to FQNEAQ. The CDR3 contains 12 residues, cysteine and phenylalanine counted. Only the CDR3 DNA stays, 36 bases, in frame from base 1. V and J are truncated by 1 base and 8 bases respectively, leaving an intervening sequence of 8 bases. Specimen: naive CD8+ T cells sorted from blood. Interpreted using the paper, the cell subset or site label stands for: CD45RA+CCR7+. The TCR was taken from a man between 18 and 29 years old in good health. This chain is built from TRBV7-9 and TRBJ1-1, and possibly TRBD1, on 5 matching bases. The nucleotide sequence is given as TGTGCCAGCAGCTTAGACAGGAGAGAAGCTTTCTTT. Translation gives CASSLDRREAFF.